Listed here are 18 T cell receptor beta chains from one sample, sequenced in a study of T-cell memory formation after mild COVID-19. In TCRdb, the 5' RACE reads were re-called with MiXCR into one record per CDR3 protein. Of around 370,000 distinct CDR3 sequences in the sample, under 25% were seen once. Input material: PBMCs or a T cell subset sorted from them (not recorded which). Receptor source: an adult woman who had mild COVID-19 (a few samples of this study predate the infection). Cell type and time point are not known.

The chain's CDR3 is CVSSPIGEYEQYF. In DNA form, the CDR3 reads TGTGTTAGCAGCCCCATTGGGGAGTACGAGCAGTACTTC. The chain links TRBV7-7 to TRBJ2-7, with D tentatively TRBD2 (5 bases). The CDR3 runs to 13 residues. CDR1 and CDR2 from the germline V gene are SSHAT and FNYEAQ (reference sequence).

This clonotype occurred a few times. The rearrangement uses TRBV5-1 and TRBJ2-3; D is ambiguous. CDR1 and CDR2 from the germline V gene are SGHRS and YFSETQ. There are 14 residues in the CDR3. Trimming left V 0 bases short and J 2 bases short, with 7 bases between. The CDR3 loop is CASSLESNTDTQYF. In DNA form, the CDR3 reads TGCGCCAGCAGCTTGGAGAGTAACACAGATACGCAGTATTTT.

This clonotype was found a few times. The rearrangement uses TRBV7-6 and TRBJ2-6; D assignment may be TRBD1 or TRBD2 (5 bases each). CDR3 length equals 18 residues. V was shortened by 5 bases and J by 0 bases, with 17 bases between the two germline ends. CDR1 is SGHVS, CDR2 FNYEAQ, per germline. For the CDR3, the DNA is TGTGCCAGCAGCCAAGGGACCCCTATCTCCTCTGGGGCCAACGTCCTGACTTTC. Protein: CASSQGTPISSGANVLTF.

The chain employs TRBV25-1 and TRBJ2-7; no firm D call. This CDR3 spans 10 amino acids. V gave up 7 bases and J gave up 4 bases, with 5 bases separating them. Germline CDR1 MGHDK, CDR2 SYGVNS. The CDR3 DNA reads TGTGCCAGCATCCTGTACGAGCAGTACTTC. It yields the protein CASILYEQYF.

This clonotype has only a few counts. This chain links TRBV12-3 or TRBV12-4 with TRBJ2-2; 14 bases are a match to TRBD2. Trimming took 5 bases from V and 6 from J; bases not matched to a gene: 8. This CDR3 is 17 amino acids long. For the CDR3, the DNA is TGTGCCAGCAGTCCGGGGACTAGCGGGAGTATACCCGGGGAGCTGTTTTTT. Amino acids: CASSPGTSGSIPGELFF.

The CDR3 DNA sequence: TGCAGTGCCCTCTTTGGGGGTGGCAATCAGCCCCAGCATTTT. Its protein product is CSALFGGGNQPQHF. This sequence joins TRBV20-1 and TRBJ1-5; perhaps TRBD1 as D (5 bases). Trimming removed 6 bases at V and 2 bases at J, with 14 bases between. This CDR3 has 14 amino acids. CDR1 is DFQATT, CDR2 SNEGSKA, per germline (reference sequence).

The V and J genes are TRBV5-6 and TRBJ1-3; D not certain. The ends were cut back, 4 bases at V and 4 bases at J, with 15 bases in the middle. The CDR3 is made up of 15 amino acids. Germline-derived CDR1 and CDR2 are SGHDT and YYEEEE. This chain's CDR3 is CASSLGPEKGNTIYF. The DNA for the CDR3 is TGTGCCAGCAGCCTTGGGCCAGAGAAGGGAAACACCATATATTTT.

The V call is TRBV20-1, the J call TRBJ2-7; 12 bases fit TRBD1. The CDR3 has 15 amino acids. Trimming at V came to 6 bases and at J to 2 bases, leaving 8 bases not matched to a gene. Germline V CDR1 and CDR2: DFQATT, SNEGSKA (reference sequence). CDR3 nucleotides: TGCAGTGCCCACCTCGGGACAGGGGGCACCTACGAGCAGTACTTC. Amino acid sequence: CSAHLGTGGTYEQYF.

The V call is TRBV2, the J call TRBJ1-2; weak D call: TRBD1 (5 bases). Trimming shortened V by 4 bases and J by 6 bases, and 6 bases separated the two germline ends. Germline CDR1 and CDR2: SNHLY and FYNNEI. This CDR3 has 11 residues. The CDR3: CASSGGNGYTF. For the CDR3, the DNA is TGTGCCAGCAGTGGGGGGAATGGCTACACCTTC. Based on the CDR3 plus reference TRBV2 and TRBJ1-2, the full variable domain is EPEVTQTPSHQVTQMGQEVILRCVPISNHLYFYWYRQILGQKVEFLVSFYNNEISEKSEIFDDQFSVERPDGSNFTLKIRSTKLEDSAMYFCASSGGNGYTFGSGTRLTVV.

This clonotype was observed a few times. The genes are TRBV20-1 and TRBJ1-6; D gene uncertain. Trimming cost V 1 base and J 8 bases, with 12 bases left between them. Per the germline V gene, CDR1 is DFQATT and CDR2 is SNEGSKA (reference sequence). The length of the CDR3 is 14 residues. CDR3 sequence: CSARVGHPDSPLHF. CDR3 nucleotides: TGCAGTGCTAGAGTAGGGCATCCTGATTCACCCCTCCACTTT.

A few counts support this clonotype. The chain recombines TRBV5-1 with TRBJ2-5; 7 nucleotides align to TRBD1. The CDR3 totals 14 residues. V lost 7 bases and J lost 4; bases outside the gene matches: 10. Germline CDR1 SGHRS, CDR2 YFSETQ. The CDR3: CASGGRGLGETQYF. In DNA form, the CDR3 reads TGCGCCAGCGGCGGAAGGGGGCTCGGAGAGACCCAGTACTTC.

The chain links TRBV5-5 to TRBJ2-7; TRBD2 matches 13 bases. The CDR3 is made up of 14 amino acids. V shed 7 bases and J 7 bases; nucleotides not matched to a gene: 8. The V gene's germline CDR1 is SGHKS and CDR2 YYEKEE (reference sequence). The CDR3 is CASGPGTSGVEQYF. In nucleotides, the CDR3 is TGTGCCAGCGGCCCGGGGACTAGCGGGGTTGAGCAGTACTTC.

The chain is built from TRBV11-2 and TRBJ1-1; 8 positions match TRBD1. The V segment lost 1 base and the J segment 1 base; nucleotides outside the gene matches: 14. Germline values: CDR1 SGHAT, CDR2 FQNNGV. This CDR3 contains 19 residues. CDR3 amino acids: CASSLGGGQGASGNTEAFF. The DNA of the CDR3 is TGTGCCAGCAGCTTAGGTGGGGGGCAGGGGGCGAGTGGGAACACTGAAGCTTTCTTT.

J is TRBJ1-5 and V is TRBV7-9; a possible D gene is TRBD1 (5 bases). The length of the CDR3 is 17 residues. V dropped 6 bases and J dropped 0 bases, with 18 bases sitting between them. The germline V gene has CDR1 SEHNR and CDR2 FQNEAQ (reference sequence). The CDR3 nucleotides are TGTGCCAGCAGTCTTAGACTAAGGGACGGTAGCAATCAGCCCCAGCATTTT. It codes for CASSLRLRDGSNQPQHF. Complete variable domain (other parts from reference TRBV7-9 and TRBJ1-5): DTGVSQNPRHKITKRGQNVTFRCDPISEHNRLYWYRQTLGQGPEFLTYFQNEAQLEKSRLLSDRFSAERPKGSFSTLEIQRTEQGDSAMYLCASSLRLRDGSNQPQHFGDGTRLSIL.

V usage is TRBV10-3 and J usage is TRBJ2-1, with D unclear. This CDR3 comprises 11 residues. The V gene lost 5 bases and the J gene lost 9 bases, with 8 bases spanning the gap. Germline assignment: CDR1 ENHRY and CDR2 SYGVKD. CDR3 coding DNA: TGTGCCATCAGTATGGATAGTGAGCAGTTCTTC. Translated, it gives CAISMDSEQFF.

The CDR3 DNA reads TGTGCCAGCAGCGCGTTAAGAACAGGGGATACGCAGTATTTT. The encoded protein is CASSALRTGDTQYF. V is TRBV9 and J is TRBJ2-3; D may be TRBD1 (6 bases). The germline CDR1 and CDR2 sequences are SGDLS and YYNGEE. CDR3 length: 14 residues. Trimming pared 3 bases from V and 6 bases from J, leaving 14 bases between.

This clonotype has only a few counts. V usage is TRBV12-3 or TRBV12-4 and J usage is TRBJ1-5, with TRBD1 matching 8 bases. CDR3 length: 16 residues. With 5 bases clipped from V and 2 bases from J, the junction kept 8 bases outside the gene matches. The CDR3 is CASSKASGGRNQPQHF. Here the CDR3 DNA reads TGTGCCAGCAGTAAGGCGTCAGGGGGCCGCAATCAGCCCCAGCATTTT.

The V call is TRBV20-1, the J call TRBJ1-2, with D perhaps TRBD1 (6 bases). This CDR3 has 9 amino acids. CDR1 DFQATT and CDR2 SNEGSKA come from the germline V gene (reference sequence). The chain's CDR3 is CSADRRYTF. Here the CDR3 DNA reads TGCAGCGCGGACAGACGCTACACCTTC.